The entry below describes one TCR beta chain. The sample originates from a study of blood T cell repertoires in COVID-19. Study-level information: Donors in the United States, Italy and Spain gave samples during acute or convalescent COVID-19. Sources were T cells, B-cell-depleted T cells, or PBMCs; the material itself was cDNA or gDNA.

From germline, CDR1 is MNHEY and CDR2 SVGAGI. The CDR3 is 13 amino acids. The V and J ends lost 6 bases and 8 bases, in that order; junction bases with no gene match: 9. In the original analysis: Nucleated cell number was recorded as an estimate derived from reference gene primer amplification. The repertoire was sequenced with immunoSEQ multiplex PCR; TCRdb's copy has only in-frame clones and lacks some. V, J and clone size are taken as reported in that table, and D and trimming were inferred from the DNA itself. This table has approximately 150,000 clones, approximately 90% appearing once. The receptor comes from a man between 50 and 59 years old with active or convalescent COVID-19. The specimen sequenced was peripheral blood. V gene TRBV6-5 combines with J gene TRBJ1-2, with TRBD1 matching 7 bases. CDR3 residues: CASSLDRSGGYTF. The CDR3 DNA reads TGTGCCAGCAGCTTGGACAGGTCCGGCGGCTACACCTTC.